These 29 T cell receptor beta chains were all obtained from the same sample, sequenced in a study of shared T cell receptors in the human thymus. Generated by immunoSEQ multiplex PCR, the TCRdb table keeps only in-frame clones and is missing some. Of hundreds of thousands of clones in the sample, approximately 87% are singletons; the top ten hold more than 0.009%. These data were also filed under a second study, of human thymus T cells.

The sample taken for sequencing was thymocytes. Source of these receptors: a boy younger than two with a congenital heart defect.

The rearrangement uses TRBV5-4 and TRBJ2-1; 8 bases match TRBD2. Per the germline V gene, CDR1 is SGHNT and CDR2 is YYREEE (reference sequence). V gave up 4 bases and J gave up 2 bases; unmatched junction bases: 8. This CDR3 is built from 16 residues. The CDR3 protein is CASSARLANAYNEQFF. The CDR3 region has the DNA TGTGCCAGCAGCGCCAGACTAGCGAACGCCTACAATGAGCAGTTCTTC.

The V and J genes are TRBV5-6 and TRBJ1-1; weak D call: TRBD1 (5 bases). Looked up from germline, CDR1 is SGHDT and CDR2 is YYEEEE. The CDR3 totals 15 residues. V lost 2 bases, J lost 4 bases, and 15 bases lay in between. The CDR3 coding sequence is TGTGCCAGCAGCTTTCAATGGCCCGGGGGCACTGAAGCTTTCTTT. Amino acids: CASSFQWPGGTEAFF.

This clone has only a few counts. This chain links TRBV18 with TRBJ2-2, with D possibly being TRBD1 (5 bases). Trimming pared 0 bases from V and 5 bases from J, leaving 7 bases between. The CDR3 extends over 14 amino acids. The V gene's germline CDR1 is KGHSH and CDR2 LQKENI. The CDR3 loop is CASSPPRQTGELFF. DNA for the CDR3: TGTGCCAGCTCACCACCGCGACAGACCGGGGAGCTGTTTTTT.

This chain uses TRBV7-2 with TRBJ2-7; D may be TRBD1 (6 bases). The V and J ends lost 4 bases and 2 bases respectively, with 12 bases between them. The CDR3 sequence is 14 residues long. CDR1 is SGHTA, CDR2 FQGNSA, per germline. The CDR3, as DNA: TGTGCCAGCAGCTCCTACAGGGACGCCTACGAGCAGTACTTC. This codes for CASSSYRDAYEQYF.

The chain combines TRBV7-2 with TRBJ1-3; no definite D call. The CDR3 totals 15 residues. CDR1 is SGHTA, CDR2 FQGNSA, per germline. Trimming left V 3 bases short and J 2 bases short, with 11 bases between. Here the CDR3 reads CASSFVRIPGNTIYF. CDR3 DNA: TGTGCCAGCAGCTTTGTGCGTATACCTGGAAACACCATATATTTT.

This chain uses TRBV5-6 with TRBJ1-4; perhaps TRBD1 as D (6 bases). Trimming took 5 bases from V and 3 from J, leaving 11 bases between them. This CDR3 spans 14 amino acids. Germline V gene data show CDR1 as SGHDT and CDR2 as YYEEEE. DNA of the CDR3: TGTGCCAGCAGTTACAGGGTTTCTAATGAAAAACTGTTTTTT. It is translated as CASSYRVSNEKLFF.

The J gene is TRBJ2-7, the V gene TRBV27, with 8 bases that match TRBD1. The length of the CDR3 is 16 residues. Trimming removed 3 bases from V and 5 bases from J; junction bases left unmatched: 12. Germline-derived CDR1 and CDR2 are MNHEY and SMNVEV (reference sequence). CDR3 DNA: TGTGCCAGCAGTTTCCTCGGACAGGGCTTAATCCACGAGCAGTACTTC. Its translation: CASSFLGQGLIHEQYF.

The chain links TRBV5-4 to TRBJ2-7; D possibly corresponds to TRBD2 (7 bases). Germline V CDR1 and CDR2: SGHNT, YYREEE (reference sequence). The CDR3 has 18 amino acids. V was cut by 3 bases and J by 2 bases, with 24 bases left in between. The CDR3 nucleotides read TGTGCCAGCAGCTGGGGGTTGAAGGTGCGGGGGCGAGCCTACGAGCAGTACTTC. This translates into CASSWGLKVRGRAYEQYF.

This chain connects TRBV12-2 to TRBJ2-7; the listed D gene, TRBD2, was not tested against the DNA. TRBV12-2 is tagged as a pseudogene. The CDR3 runs 14 residues. The DNA of the CDR3 is TGTGCAAGTCGCTTAGCGCCCCGGTTTGGCGAGCAGTACTTC. Translation: CASRLAPRFGEQYF.

This chain uses TRBV6-1 with TRBJ2-7, with D possibly matching TRBD1 (5 bases). The V and J ends lost 5 bases and 2 bases respectively, with 13 bases between them. In germline, CDR1 is MNHNS, CDR2 SASEGT. The CDR3 runs to 14 residues. The CDR3 region is CASSPDRTTYEQYF. The CDR3 DNA follows: TGTGCCAGCAGTCCTGACAGAACAACCTACGAGCAGTACTTC.

The chain links TRBV23-1 to TRBJ1-5, with a tentative D call TRBD1 (6 bases). TRBV23-1 is filed as an ORF, its function uncertain. The length of the CDR3 is 14 residues. V lost 3 bases to trimming and J lost 9 bases, with 15 bases between them. CDR3 sequence reads: CASSQQGPGGPQHF. CDR3 DNA sequence: TGCGCCAGCAGTCAGCAGGGGCCCGGAGGGCCCCAGCATTTT.

Only one count was recorded for this clone. This chain links TRBV28 with TRBJ1-2, with D possibly being TRBD1 (6 bases). Trimming took off 6 bases at V and 6 bases at J, with 17 bases between the two ends. The germline V gene encodes CDR1 MDHEN and CDR2 SYDVKM. This CDR3 is built from 14 residues. In DNA, the CDR3 is TGTGCCAGCAGCCTTGGACAGCCGATAAATGGCTACACCTTC. It translates to CASSLGQPINGYTF.

The chain recombines TRBV25-1 with TRBJ2-1; 14 nucleotides align to TRBD2. CDR1 and CDR2 (germline): MGHDK, SYGVNS. The CDR3 is made up of 16 amino acids. The V segment lost 5 bases and the J segment 10 bases; nucleotides outside the gene matches: 10. The CDR3 here is CASSLPGLAGAWEQFF. CDR3 nucleotides: TGTGCCAGCAGTCTACCGGGACTAGCGGGAGCATGGGAGCAGTTCTTC. Drawing the rest from reference TRBV25-1 and TRBJ2-1, the complete variable domain is EADIYQTPRYLVIGTGKKITLECSQTMGHDKMYWYQQDPGMELHLIHYSYGVNSTEKGDLSSESTVSRIRTEHFPLTLESARPSHTSQYLCASSLPGLAGAWEQFFGPGTRLTVL.

The chain recombines TRBV28 with TRBJ1-2; 7 positions match TRBD1. This CDR3 is 12 amino acids long. Unmatched junction bases numbered 4, after V lost 8 bases and J lost 4 bases. Germline V gene data show CDR1 as MDHEN and CDR2 as SYDVKM. CDR3: CASPTGIYGYTF. Written as DNA, the CDR3 is TGTGCCAGCCCGACAGGGATCTATGGCTACACCTTC.

Details on this clone: Other DNA sequences in the same sample also yield this CDR3. The chain recombines TRBV11-2 with TRBJ2-7, with a possible D match to TRBD2 (5 bases). Trimming shortened V by 5 bases and J by 2 bases, and 10 bases separated the two germline ends. The CDR3 contains 13 residues. The germline V gene encodes CDR1 SGHAT and CDR2 FQNNGV. The CDR3 is CASSPDGTYEQYF. CDR3 coding DNA: TGTGCCAGCAGCCCCGACGGGACCTACGAGCAGTACTTC.

V gene TRBV6-5 combines with J gene TRBJ2-5; D not certain. The V gene's germline CDR1 is MNHEY and CDR2 SVGAGI. The V and J ends lost 0 bases and 1 base respectively, with 12 bases between them. The CDR3 has 16 residues. The CDR3 is CASSYSPASGQETQYF. DNA of the CDR3: TGTGCCAGCAGTTACTCTCCCGCGAGTGGCCAAGAGACCCAGTACTTC.

V usage is TRBV29-1 and J usage is TRBJ2-3, with TRBD2 identical over 8 bases. Germline loops: CDR1 SQVTM, CDR2 ANQGSEA. CDR3 length equals 14 residues. Germline trimming cut 4 bases from V and 4 bases from J; bases unmatched to any gene: 7. CDR3 protein: CSVVSSGQADTQYF. CDR3 nucleotides: TGCAGCGTTGTGTCTAGCGGGCAGGCAGATACGCAGTATTTT.

The rearrangement links TRBV13 to TRBJ2-1; 10 positions agree with TRBD2. This CDR3 contains 19 residues. Looked up from germline, CDR1 is PRHDT and CDR2 is FYEKMQ (reference sequence). V shed 4 bases, J shed 0 bases, and the junction held 12 bases outside the gene matches. The CDR3 here is CASSSGRTSGVSSYNEQFF. The CDR3 DNA sequence: TGTGCCAGCAGCTCGGGGCGGACTAGCGGAGTCAGCTCCTACAATGAGCAGTTCTTC.

This chain joins TRBV5-1 and TRBJ2-3, with a possible D match to TRBD1 (6 bases). V was pared by 2 bases and J by 2 bases, with 12 bases between. The CDR3 has 15 amino acids. Germline V lookup: CDR1 SGHRS, CDR2 YFSETQ. The CDR3 region is CASSFLQGYTDTQYF. CDR3 DNA: TGCGCCAGCAGCTTTTTACAGGGATACACAGATACGCAGTATTTT. The full variable domain, with the rest looked up from reference TRBV5-1 and TRBJ2-3, is KAGVTQTPRYLIKTRGQQVTLSCSPISGHRSVSWYQQTPGQGLQFLFEYFSETQRNKGNFPGRFSGRQFSNSRSEMNVSTLELGDSALYLCASSFLQGYTDTQYFGPGTRLTVL.

This rearrangement joins TRBV5-1 to TRBJ2-1; TRBD2 aligns across 10 bases. Looked up from germline, CDR1 is SGHRS and CDR2 is YFSETQ. V lost 2 bases, J lost 9 bases, and 14 bases stayed unmatched. There are 17 residues in the CDR3. CDR3 coding DNA: TGCGCCAGCAGCTTTCCCGGGGGGGTAGCGGGAGGAGCTGAGCAGTTCTTC. This gives the protein CASSFPGGVAGGAEQFF. Supplemented by reference TRBV5-1 and TRBJ2-1, the full variable domain reads KAGVTQTPRYLIKTRGQQVTLSCSPISGHRSVSWYQQTPGQGLQFLFEYFSETQRNKGNFPGRFSGRQFSNSRSEMNVSTLELGDSALYLCASSFPGGVAGGAEQFFGPGTRLTVL.

This rearrangement joins TRBV19 to TRBJ2-2; TRBD1 aligns across 8 bases. The CDR3 totals 14 residues. CDR1 and CDR2 (germline): LNHDA, SQIVND (reference sequence). The junction had 5 bases not matched to a gene; V was cut back by 10 bases and J by 1 base. For the CDR3, the DNA is TGTGCCACTACACAGGGGGTGAACACCGGGGAGCTGTTTTTT. Protein sequence: CATTQGVNTGELFF.

The chain joins TRBV2 to TRBJ2-7; D is possibly TRBD1 (6 bases). The germline V gene encodes CDR1 SNHLY and CDR2 FYNNEI. The V end was cut by 4 bases, the J end by 5 bases, with 12 bases between. This CDR3 has 13 amino acids. The CDR3 spells CASSAMTGNEQYF. CDR3 bases: TGTGCCAGCAGTGCGATGACAGGTAACGAGCAGTACTTC.

The V gene is TRBV9, the J gene TRBJ2-7; TRBD1 matches 7 bases. This CDR3 comprises 16 residues. V lost 4 bases and J lost 0; bases outside the gene matches: 10. CDR1 is SGDLS and CDR2 is YYNGEE in the germline V gene. The CDR3 DNA is TGTGCCAGCAGCCCCAGCCGGGACAGACCCTCCTACGAGCAGTACTTC. Its protein product is CASSPSRDRPSYEQYF.

In its sample, this clone was seen a few times. The rearrangement joins TRBV7-9 to TRBJ2-2; 8 bases align to TRBD2. This CDR3 comprises 18 residues. Per the germline V gene, CDR1 is SEHNR and CDR2 is FQNEAQ (reference sequence). V lost 2 bases and J lost 0; bases outside the gene matches: 8. The CDR3 protein is CASSLLESGGANTGELFF. CDR3 bases: TGTGCCAGCAGCTTATTGGAGTCGGGAGGGGCGAACACCGGGGAGCTGTTTTTT.

The gene calls are TRBV5-4 and TRBJ2-5; 14 bases fit TRBD2. CDR1 and CDR2 from the germline V gene are SGHNT and YYREEE (reference sequence). V lost 4 bases to trimming and J lost 2 bases; unmatched junction nucleotides: 4. This CDR3 contains 16 residues. The CDR3 protein is CASSQGLAGGQETQYF. CDR3 sequence (DNA): TGTGCCAGCAGCCAAGGACTAGCGGGGGGTCAAGAGACCCAGTACTTC.

This clone was counted once. This chain joins TRBV2 and TRBJ2-3; D is unclear. The CDR3 loop spans 15 amino acids. Germline lookup yields CDR1 SNHLY and CDR2 FYNNEI. Trimming left V 2 bases short and J 0 bases short, with 9 bases between. CDR3 coding DNA: TGTGCCAGCAGTGAACCCCGACTGAGCACAGATACGCAGTATTTT. Its protein is CASSEPRLSTDTQYF.

The chain links TRBV18 to TRBJ1-1; D is undetermined. The germline V and J ends were trimmed by 3 bases and 3 bases, with 14 bases remaining between them. The CDR3 spans 15 residues. Looked up from germline, CDR1 is KGHSH and CDR2 is LQKENI. The CDR3 bases are TGTGCCAGCTCACCCTGCCTCCGGTGTGACACTGAAGCTTTCTTT. Translating it yields CASSPCLRCDTEAFF.

This chain uses TRBV27 with TRBJ1-1, with TRBD1 identical over 11 bases. V lost 3 bases and J lost 4; bases outside the gene matches: 10. Per germline, CDR1 MNHEY and CDR2 SMNVEV (reference sequence). The CDR3 spans 17 residues. DNA for the CDR3: TGTGCCAGCAGTTTGTGGACAGGGGGCGATAAAAGCACTGAAGCTTTCTTT. Its translation is CASSLWTGGDKSTEAFF.

The chain couples TRBV7-9 to TRBJ1-2; D not resolved. The V gene's germline CDR1 is SEHNR and CDR2 FQNEAQ (reference sequence). This CDR3 is built from 15 residues. The V and J ends lost 1 base and 4 bases respectively, with 13 bases between them. The CDR3 loop is CASSLGRPGSYGYTF. The DNA for the CDR3 is TGTGCCAGCAGCTTAGGACGGCCTGGGAGCTATGGCTACACCTTC.